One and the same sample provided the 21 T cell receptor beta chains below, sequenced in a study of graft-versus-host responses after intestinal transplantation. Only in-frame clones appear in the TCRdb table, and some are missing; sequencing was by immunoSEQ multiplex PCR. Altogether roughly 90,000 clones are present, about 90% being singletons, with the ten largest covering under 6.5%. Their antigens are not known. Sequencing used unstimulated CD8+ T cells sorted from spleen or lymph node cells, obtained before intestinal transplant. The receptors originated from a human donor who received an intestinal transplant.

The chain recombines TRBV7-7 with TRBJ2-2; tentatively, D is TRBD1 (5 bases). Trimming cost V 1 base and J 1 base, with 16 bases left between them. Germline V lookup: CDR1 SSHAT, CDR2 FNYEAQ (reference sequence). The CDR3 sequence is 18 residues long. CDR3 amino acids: CASSLGDTGHQNTGELFF. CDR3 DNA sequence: TGTGCCAGCAGCTTAGGTGATACAGGACACCAGAACACCGGGGAGCTGTTTTTT.

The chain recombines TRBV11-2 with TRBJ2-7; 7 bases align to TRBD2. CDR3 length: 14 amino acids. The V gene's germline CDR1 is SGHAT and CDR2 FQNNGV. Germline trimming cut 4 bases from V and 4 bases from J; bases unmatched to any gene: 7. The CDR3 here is CASSSGLVGYEQYF. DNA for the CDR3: TGTGCCAGCAGCTCCGGACTAGTTGGGTACGAGCAGTACTTC. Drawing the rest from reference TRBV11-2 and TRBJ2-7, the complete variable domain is EAGVAQSPRYKIIEKRQSVAFWCNPISGHATLYWYQQILGQGPKLLIQFQNNGVVDDSQLPKDRFSAERLKGVDSTLKIQPAKLEDSAVYLCASSSGLVGYEQYFGPGTRLTVT.

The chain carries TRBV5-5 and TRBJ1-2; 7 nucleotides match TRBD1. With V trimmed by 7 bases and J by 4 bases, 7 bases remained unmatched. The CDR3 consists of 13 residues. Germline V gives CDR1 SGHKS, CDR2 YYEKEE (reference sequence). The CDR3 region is CASGRRGVYGYTF. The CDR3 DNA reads TGTGCCAGCGGGCGCAGGGGGGTCTATGGCTACACCTTC.

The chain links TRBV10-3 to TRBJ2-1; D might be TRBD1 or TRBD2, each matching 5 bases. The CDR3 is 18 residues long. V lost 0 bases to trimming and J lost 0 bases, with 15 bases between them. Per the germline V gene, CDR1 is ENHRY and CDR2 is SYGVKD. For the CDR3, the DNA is TGTGCCATCAGTGAGTCGATGGGACGATGGAACTCCTACAATGAGCAGTTCTTC. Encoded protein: CAISESMGRWNSYNEQFF.

CDR3 bases: TGTGCCATCGGCGGGCGGGTCGATGAGCAGTTCTTC. It codes for CAIGGRVDEQFF. This chain links TRBV10-3 with TRBJ2-1; a possible D gene is TRBD2 (5 bases). Trimming left V 8 bases short and J 8 bases short, with 13 bases between. The CDR3 covers 12 residues. Germline V gives CDR1 ENHRY, CDR2 SYGVKD.

CDR3 protein: CASRLGYEQFF. CDR3 DNA: TGCGCCAGCCGTCTAGGCTATGAGCAGTTCTTC. The chain uses TRBV10-2 and TRBJ2-1; D is unclear. Germline V CDR1 and CDR2: WSHSY, SAAADI. V shed 8 bases and J shed 8 bases, with 10 bases lying between them. The CDR3 runs 11 residues.

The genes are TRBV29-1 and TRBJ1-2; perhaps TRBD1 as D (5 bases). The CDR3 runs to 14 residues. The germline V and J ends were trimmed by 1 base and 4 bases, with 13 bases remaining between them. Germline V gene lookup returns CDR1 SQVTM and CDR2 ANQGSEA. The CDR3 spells CSVEVWGPSYGYTF. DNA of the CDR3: TGCAGCGTTGAAGTTTGGGGCCCGAGCTATGGCTACACCTTC. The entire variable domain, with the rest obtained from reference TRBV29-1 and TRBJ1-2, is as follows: SAVISQKPSRDICQRGTSLTIQCQVDSQVTMMFWYRQQPGQSLTLIATANQGSEATYESGFVIDKFPISRPNLTFSTLTVSNMSPEDSSIYLCSVEVWGPSYGYTFGSGTRLTVV.

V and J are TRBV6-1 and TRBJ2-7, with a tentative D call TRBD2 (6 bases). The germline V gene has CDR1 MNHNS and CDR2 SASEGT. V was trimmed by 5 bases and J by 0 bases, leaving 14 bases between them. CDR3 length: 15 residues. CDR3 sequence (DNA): TGTGCCAGCAGTTCCCCGGGTAGCGGCTCCTACGAGCAGTACTTC. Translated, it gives CASSSPGSGSYEQYF.

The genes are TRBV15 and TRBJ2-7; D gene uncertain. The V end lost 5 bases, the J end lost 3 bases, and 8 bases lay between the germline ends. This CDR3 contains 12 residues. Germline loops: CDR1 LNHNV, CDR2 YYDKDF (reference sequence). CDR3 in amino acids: CATSAGDYEQYF. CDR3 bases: TGTGCCACCAGCGCTGGGGACTACGAGCAGTACTTC.

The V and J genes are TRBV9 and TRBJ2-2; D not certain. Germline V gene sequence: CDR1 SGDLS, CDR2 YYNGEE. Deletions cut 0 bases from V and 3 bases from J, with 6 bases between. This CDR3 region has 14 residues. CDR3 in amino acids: CASSVVVDTGELFF. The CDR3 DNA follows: TGTGCCAGCAGCGTAGTTGTTGACACCGGGGAGCTGTTTTTT.

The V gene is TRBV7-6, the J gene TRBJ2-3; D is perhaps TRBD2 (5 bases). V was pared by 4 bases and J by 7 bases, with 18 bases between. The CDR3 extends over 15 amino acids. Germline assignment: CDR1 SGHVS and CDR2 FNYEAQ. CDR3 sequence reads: CASSSPHNLGNTQYF. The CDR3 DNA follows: TGTGCCAGCAGCTCACCCCACAACCTCGGGAATACGCAGTATTTT.

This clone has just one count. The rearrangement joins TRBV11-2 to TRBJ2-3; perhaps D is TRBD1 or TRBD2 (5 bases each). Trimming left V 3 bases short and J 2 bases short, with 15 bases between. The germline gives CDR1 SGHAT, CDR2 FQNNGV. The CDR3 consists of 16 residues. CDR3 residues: CASSLGRDLTTDTQYF. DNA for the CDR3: TGTGCCAGCAGCTTGGGCCGGGACCTCACCACAGATACGCAGTATTTT. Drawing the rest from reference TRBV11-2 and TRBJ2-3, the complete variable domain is EAGVAQSPRYKIIEKRQSVAFWCNPISGHATLYWYQQILGQGPKLLIQFQNNGVVDDSQLPKDRFSAERLKGVDSTLKIQPAKLEDSAVYLCASSLGRDLTTDTQYFGPGTRLTVL.

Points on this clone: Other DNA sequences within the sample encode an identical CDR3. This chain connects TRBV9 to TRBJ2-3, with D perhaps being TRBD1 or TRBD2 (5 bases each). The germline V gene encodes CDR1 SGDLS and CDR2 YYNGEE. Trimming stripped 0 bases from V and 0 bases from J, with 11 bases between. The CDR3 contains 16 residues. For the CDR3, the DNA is TGTGCCAGCAGCGTAGCTGGGGGAGCCAGCACAGATACGCAGTATTTT. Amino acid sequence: CASSVAGGASTDTQYF.

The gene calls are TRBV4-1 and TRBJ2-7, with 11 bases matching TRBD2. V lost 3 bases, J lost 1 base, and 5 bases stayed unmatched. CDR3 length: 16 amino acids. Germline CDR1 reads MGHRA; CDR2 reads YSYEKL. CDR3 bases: TGCGCCAGCAGCCAGGGACTAGCGGATCTTTCCTACGAGCAGTACTTC. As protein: CASSQGLADLSYEQYF.

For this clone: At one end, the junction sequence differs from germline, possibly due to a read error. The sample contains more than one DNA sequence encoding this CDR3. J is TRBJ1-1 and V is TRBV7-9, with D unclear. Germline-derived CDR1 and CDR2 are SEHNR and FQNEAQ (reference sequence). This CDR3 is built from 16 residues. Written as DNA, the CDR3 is TGCGCCAGCAGCTCAGACGGTTACATACTTAACACTGAAGCTTTCTTT. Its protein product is CASSSDGYILNTEAFF.

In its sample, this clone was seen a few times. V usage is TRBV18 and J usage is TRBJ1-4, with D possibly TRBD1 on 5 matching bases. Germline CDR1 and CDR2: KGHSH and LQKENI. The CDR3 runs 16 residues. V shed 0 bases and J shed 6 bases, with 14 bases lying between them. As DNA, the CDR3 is TGTGCCAGCTCACCACCTGGAGGGGAGCTTGATGAAAAACTGTTTTTT. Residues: CASSPPGGELDEKLFF.

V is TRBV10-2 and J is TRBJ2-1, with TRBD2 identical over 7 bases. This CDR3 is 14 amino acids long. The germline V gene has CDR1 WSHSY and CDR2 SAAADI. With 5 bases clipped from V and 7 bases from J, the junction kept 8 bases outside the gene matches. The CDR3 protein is CASSNSGSRNEQFF. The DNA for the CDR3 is TGCGCCAGCAGTAATAGCGGGTCGAGAAATGAGCAGTTCTTC.

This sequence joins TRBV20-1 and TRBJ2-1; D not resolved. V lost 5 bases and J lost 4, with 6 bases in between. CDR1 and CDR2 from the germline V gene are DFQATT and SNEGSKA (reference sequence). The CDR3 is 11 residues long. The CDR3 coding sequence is TGCAGTGCTGCAGAGTACAATGAGCAGTTCTTC. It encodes CSAAEYNEQFF.

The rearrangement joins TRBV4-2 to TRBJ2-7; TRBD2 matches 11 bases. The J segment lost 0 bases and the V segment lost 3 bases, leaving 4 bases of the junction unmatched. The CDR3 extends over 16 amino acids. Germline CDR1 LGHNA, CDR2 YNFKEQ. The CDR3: CASSQETSGSSYEQYF. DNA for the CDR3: TGTGCCAGCAGCCAGGAAACTAGCGGGAGCTCCTACGAGCAGTACTTC.

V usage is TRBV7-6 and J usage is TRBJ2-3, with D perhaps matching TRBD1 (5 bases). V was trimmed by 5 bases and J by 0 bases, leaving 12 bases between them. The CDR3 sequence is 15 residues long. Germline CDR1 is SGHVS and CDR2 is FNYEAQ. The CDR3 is CASSQGEISTDTQYF. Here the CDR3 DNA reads TGTGCCAGCAGCCAGGGTGAGATCAGCACAGATACGCAGTATTTT.

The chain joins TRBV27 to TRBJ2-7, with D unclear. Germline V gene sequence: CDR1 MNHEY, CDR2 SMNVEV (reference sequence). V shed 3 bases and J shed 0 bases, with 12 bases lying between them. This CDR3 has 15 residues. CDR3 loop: CASSFGNGASYEQYF. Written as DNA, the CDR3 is TGTGCCAGCAGTTTTGGAAACGGTGCCTCCTACGAGCAGTACTTC.